This T cell receptor beta chain appears in the sequencing data of a study of cytomegalovirus exposure and HLA in healthy donors. Study-wide context: Earlier work reported approximately 110 million unique TCR beta sequences from roughly 180 million T cells.

PCR amplification relied on 60 Vbeta primers (plus 13 Jbeta primers). Data came from immunoSEQ multiplex PCR; TCRdb stores just in-frame clones and leaves some out. The sample comprises 55,000 to 85,000 clones, 75% to 80% of which are singletons, and 7.8% rests with the top ten. For this clone: The antigen remains unidentified.

Regarding the study as a whole: In a later analysis, V- and J-gene trimming of beta chains associated with a DCLRE1C missense variant, replicated independently. Some segments of the V type, notably TRBV6-2 and TRBV6-3, were excluded as indistinguishable. Most TCR sequences showed up rarely, but some public TCRs showed up in many donors.

The CDR3 is made up of 15 amino acids. The germline gives CDR1 SNHLY, CDR2 FYNNEI. Trimming removed 8 bases from V and 7 bases from J; junction bases left unmatched: 11. This chain connects TRBV2 to TRBJ2-1, with 10 bases identical to TRBD1. This receptor was obtained from a man between 18 and 29 years old in good health and CMV-seropositive. Sequencing input: PBMCs. CDR3 DNA sequence: TGTGCCAGCCTAGCCGGGACAGGGGCGTGGAATGAGCAGTTCTTC. This codes for CASLAGTGAWNEQFF.